This T cell receptor beta chain was recovered during a study of regulatory T cells in long-lasting Graves disease. Study background: More than 5 years of antithyroid drugs with positive TSH receptor antibodies defined persistent Graves' disease. Study-level results: Persistent patients shared more public clonotypes (2,741) than new patients (more than 900). With persistent disease, TRBV28, TRBJ1-2 and TRBJ2-5 were the favored segments.

Through Arm-PCR of CDR3 regions and iRepertoire HTBI primers, TCR beta libraries were built. TCRdb reprocessed the multiplex PCR reads via MiXCR and lists one record per CDR3 protein. The sample yields 700,000 or so distinct CDR3 sequences, 25% to 30% seen once. About this clonotype itself: What it recognizes is unknown. A much larger clone lies one base from this, so it may be a read error.

Trimming removed 2 bases at V and 0 bases at J, with 6 bases between. This CDR3 comprises 14 residues. Germline lookup yields CDR1 SGHRS and CDR2 YFSETQ. Documented time point: persistent/refractory GD, antithyroid drugs over 5 years with positive TRAb. PBMC-derived RNA was used for the TCR library. In each case, Graves' disease was diagnosed per American Thyroid Association guidelines. The chain recombines TRBV5-1 with TRBJ1-3; no definite D call. The receptor's source is a female donor with Graves disease. Here the sequenced sample was peripheral blood mononuclear cells (PBMCs), taken when the disease was refractory, from a patient treated with antithyroid drugs. The CDR3 here is CASSLWDSGNTIYF. In DNA form, the CDR3 reads TGCGCCAGCAGCTTATGGGACTCTGGAAACACCATATATTTT.